Below, 27 T cell receptor beta chains from the same sample are listed, as sequenced in a study of beta chain features in type 1 diabetes. Notes on the study in general: Patients with Type 1 diabetes showed moderately but significantly shorter TCRB CDR3s in all four CD4+ subsets.

Antigens for these TCRs are unknown. cDNA synthesis used the whole RNA isolate, giving expressed TCRB sequences. Clones were sequenced by immunoSEQ multiplex PCR, and TCRdb holds only the in-frame ones, with some missing. The table lists approximately 100,000 clones, about 26% of them singletons. Material for sequencing was central memory CD4+ T cells from blood. Receptor source: a woman aged 18-35 years with type 1 diabetes.

This clone appeared a few times. This sample also contains other DNA sequences that code for the same CDR3. This chain connects TRBV27 to TRBJ2-7, with 8 bases lining up with TRBD2. The V and J ends lost 6 bases and 6 bases, in that order; junction bases with no gene match: 4. CDR1 and CDR2 from the germline V gene are MNHEY and SMNVEV (reference sequence). CDR3 length: 12 residues. The CDR3 nucleotides read TGTGCCAGCAGGCGGGGGGCAGGCGAGCAGTACTTC. It yields the protein CASRRGAGEQYF.

J is TRBJ1-2 and V is TRBV30; D is ambiguous. Germline loops: CDR1 GTSNPN, CDR2 SVGIG (reference sequence). V was clipped by 2 bases and J by 5 bases, with 15 bases between them. The CDR3 has 14 residues. The CDR3 DNA reads as TGTGCCTGGAGTATACGGATGGGCTCATATGGCTACACCTTC. Translated: CAWSIRMGSYGYTF. Complete variable domain (other parts from reference TRBV30 and TRBJ1-2): SQTIHQWPATLVQPVGSPLSLECTVEGTSNPNLYWYRQAAGRGLQLLFYSVGIGQISSEVPQNLSASRPQDRQFILSSKKLLLSDSGFYLCAWSIRMGSYGYTFGSGTRLTVV.

V and J are TRBV5-4 and TRBJ2-5; D is possibly TRBD1 (5 bases). V was cut by 4 bases and J by 1 base, with 17 bases left in between. This CDR3 is built from 16 residues. The germline V gene has CDR1 SGHNT and CDR2 YYREEE (reference sequence). The CDR3 coding sequence is TGTGCCAGCAGCCCCGGTCCGAGTGACAGCCAAGAGACCCAGTACTTC. Its protein is CASSPGPSDSQETQYF.

This rearrangement joins TRBV30 to TRBJ2-6, with D unclear. CDR3 length equals 12 residues. Germline-derived CDR1 and CDR2 are GTSNPN and SVGIG (reference sequence). V lost 6 bases to trimming and J lost 6 bases, with 9 bases between them. The CDR3, as DNA: TGTGCCTGCCCGCAGTTGGCCAACGTCCTGACTTTC. Residues: CACPQLANVLTF. The whole variable domain, filled in from reference TRBV30 and TRBJ2-6, reads SQTIHQWPATLVQPVGSPLSLECTVEGTSNPNLYWYRQAAGRGLQLLFYSVGIGQISSEVPQNLSASRPQDRQFILSSKKLLLSDSGFYLCACPQLANVLTFGAGSRLTVL.

The chain carries TRBV10-3 and TRBJ2-7, with D possibly being TRBD1 (6 bases). This CDR3 comprises 13 residues. Germline CDR1 is ENHRY and CDR2 is SYGVKD. Trimming shortened V by 5 bases and J by 4 bases, and 12 bases separated the two germline ends. CDR3 in amino acids: CAISLQGTYEQYF. As DNA, the CDR3 is TGTGCCATCAGTCTACAGGGAACATACGAGCAGTACTTC.

The J gene is TRBJ2-7, the V gene TRBV28; D is perhaps TRBD1 (6 bases). Germline lookup yields CDR1 MDHEN and CDR2 SYDVKM. CDR3 length equals 14 residues. V was pared by 7 bases and J by 2 bases, with 15 bases between. In DNA, the CDR3 is TGTGCCAGCACCAGAGGGGGTTTAACCTACGAGCAGTACTTC. Encoded protein: CASTRGGLTYEQYF.

This clone was detected only a few times. The rearrangement links TRBV27 to TRBJ1-1; no definite D call. The CDR3 runs to 14 residues. Trimming removed 7 bases at V and 4 bases at J, with 16 bases between. CDR1 and CDR2 from the germline V gene are MNHEY and SMNVEV (reference sequence). The CDR3 sequence is CASTPGGHRTEAFF. The CDR3 nucleotides are TGTGCCAGCACCCCAGGCGGGCATCGCACTGAAGCTTTCTTT.

This clone was seen more than once but under ten times. The rearrangement uses TRBV5-4 and TRBJ2-2, with D possibly being TRBD2 (5 bases). The CDR3 spans 15 residues. V was cut by 3 bases and J by 6 bases, with 15 bases left in between. Germline V gives CDR1 SGHNT, CDR2 YYREEE (reference sequence). Here the CDR3 reads CASSYSGVAAGELFF. The CDR3 DNA follows: TGTGCCAGCAGCTACTCCGGGGTCGCTGCCGGGGAGCTGTTTTTT.

This clone was picked up one time. The chain combines TRBV6-5 with TRBJ2-3; D perhaps matches TRBD2 (5 bases). Trimming took 4 bases from V and 9 from J, leaving 11 bases between them. The CDR3 contains 12 residues. The germline V gene has CDR1 MNHEY and CDR2 SVGAGI. CDR3 amino acids: CASSSSRGTQYF. In DNA, the CDR3 is TGTGCCAGCAGTTCTAGCCGCGGCACGCAGTATTTT.

This clone has only a few counts. The V gene is TRBV4-1, the J gene TRBJ2-5; D perhaps matches TRBD1 (6 bases). The V and J ends lost 1 base and 3 bases respectively, with 12 bases between them. The CDR3 totals 15 residues. CDR1 and CDR2 from the germline V gene are MGHRA and YSYEKL. In DNA, the CDR3 is TGCGCCAGCAGCCAAGGGCTACAGGGCGAAGAGACCCAGTACTTC. Protein product: CASSQGLQGEETQYF.

The chain joins TRBV5-1 to TRBJ2-2; D unclear. The CDR3 runs to 16 residues. Germline CDR1 is SGHRS and CDR2 is YFSETQ. The V end was cut by 0 bases, the J end by 3 bases, with 12 bases between. The CDR3 here is CASSLAVLGDTGELFF. The CDR3 DNA follows: TGCGCCAGCAGCTTGGCCGTTTTAGGAGACACCGGGGAGCTGTTTTTT.

The chain links TRBV10-3 to TRBJ2-1, with TRBD2 matching 9 bases. Per germline, CDR1 ENHRY and CDR2 SYGVKD. Trimming at V came to 2 bases and at J to 1 base, leaving 6 bases not matched to a gene. The CDR3 runs 17 residues. DNA for the CDR3: TGTGCCATCAGTGAGACGGCGGGAGGGAGGTCCTACAATGAGCAGTTCTTC. Encoded protein: CAISETAGGRSYNEQFF.

This clone was picked up a small number of times. The rearrangement uses TRBV6-5 and TRBJ1-5; D is perhaps TRBD1 (5 bases). The CDR3 runs 13 residues. CDR1 is MNHEY and CDR2 is SVGAGI in the germline V gene. V was cut by 5 bases and J by 5 bases, with 10 bases left in between. The CDR3 region is CASSTREDQPQHF. The CDR3 DNA follows: TGTGCCAGCAGTACCAGGGAGGATCAGCCCCAGCATTTT.

This clone was found a few times. The chain combines TRBV14 with TRBJ1-1; D call uncertain. There are 13 residues in the CDR3. Trimming took off 6 bases at V and 0 bases at J, with 8 bases between the two ends. CDR1 and CDR2 (germline): SGHDN, FVKESK. DNA for the CDR3: TGTGCCAGCAGAGAGTTCATGAACACTGAAGCTTTCTTT. Encoded protein: CASREFMNTEAFF.

The table lists this clone with a few counts. The J gene is TRBJ2-7, the V gene TRBV28; 13 nucleotides agree with TRBD2. This CDR3 has 16 residues. In germline, CDR1 is MDHEN, CDR2 SYDVKM. V lost 3 bases, J lost 2 bases, and 4 bases stayed unmatched. The CDR3 bases are TGTGCCAGCAGTTTGGCTGGGACTAGCGGGGCCTACGAGCAGTACTTC. It encodes CASSLAGTSGAYEQYF. Together with reference TRBV28 and TRBJ2-7, the CDR3 gives the full variable domain: DVKVTQSSRYLVKRTGEKVFLECVQDMDHENMFWYRQDPGLGLRLIYFSYDVKMKEKGDIPEGYSVSREKKERFSLILESASTNQTSMYLCASSLAGTSGAYEQYFGPGTRLTVT.

The chain has TRBV10-1 and TRBJ2-7; 9 bases agree with TRBD2. The ends lost 3 bases at V and 4 bases at J; junction bases unmatched: 13. The CDR3 has 17 residues. Germline loops: CDR1 WNHNN, CDR2 SYGVQD (reference sequence). The CDR3 region is CASSEPRSSGRRYEQYF. CDR3 sequence (DNA): TGCGCCAGCAGTGAACCCCGCAGTAGCGGGAGAAGGTACGAGCAGTACTTC.

This clone appeared a few times. The chain has TRBV29-1 and TRBJ1-1; 9 bases agree with TRBD1. The CDR3 is made up of 14 amino acids. V trimming: 1 base; J trimming: 3 bases; junction bases outside the gene matches: 3. Germline CDR1 SQVTM, CDR2 ANQGSEA. This CDR3 reads CSVEGTGAYTEAFF. The CDR3 nucleotides read TGCAGCGTTGAAGGGACAGGGGCTTACACTGAAGCTTTCTTT.

CDR3 nucleotides: TGTGCCAGCAGCTTGGGGACAATGAACACTGAAGCTTTCTTT. It translates to CASSLGTMNTEAFF. The chain carries TRBV7-2 and TRBJ1-1, with a weak D call TRBD1 (6 bases). The CDR3 spans 14 residues. Deletions cut 3 bases from V and 0 bases from J, with 8 bases between. CDR1 is SGHTA, CDR2 FQGNSA, per germline.

This clone showed up many times. CDR3 region: CASSPGTERGKNIQYF. In DNA form, the CDR3 reads TGCGCCAGCAGCCCTGGGACAGAGAGGGGGAAAAACATTCAGTACTTC. V usage is TRBV5-1 and J usage is TRBJ2-4, with 7 positions matching TRBD1. CDR1 and CDR2 (germline): SGHRS, YFSETQ. V was pared by 4 bases and J by 4 bases, with 11 bases of the junction left unmatched. CDR3 size: 16 residues. The full variable domain, rest sourced from reference TRBV5-1 and TRBJ2-4, is KAGVTQTPRYLIKTRGQQVTLSCSPISGHRSVSWYQQTPGQGLQFLFEYFSETQRNKGNFPGRFSGRQFSNSRSEMNVSTLELGDSALYLCASSPGTERGKNIQYFGAGTRLSVL.

CDR3 in amino acids: CASSTRGQGWTEAFF. CDR3 nucleotides: TGTGCCAGCAGTACCCGGGGACAGGGGTGGACTGAAGCTTTCTTT. This chain links TRBV27 with TRBJ1-1; the match to TRBD1 covers 10 bases. V was pared by 5 bases and J by 5 bases, with 8 bases of the junction left unmatched. The CDR3 totals 15 residues. Germline values: CDR1 MNHEY, CDR2 SMNVEV (reference sequence).

The chain employs TRBV9 and TRBJ2-1; a weak D match, TRBD2 (7 bases). Trimming left V 3 bases short and J 5 bases short, with 18 bases between. Germline V gene sequence: CDR1 SGDLS, CDR2 YYNGEE. The CDR3 consists of 16 residues. The CDR3 DNA follows: TGTGCCAGCAGCGCGGGACTTCGGGGGGCCAACAATGAGCAGTTCTTC. Translating gives CASSAGLRGANNEQFF.

CDR3 bases: TGTGCCAGCAGTTTACGAGGGCTGAACACTGAAGCTTTCTTT. Residues: CASSLRGLNTEAFF. This chain joins TRBV27 and TRBJ1-1; D is uncertain. The length of the CDR3 is 14 residues. The germline V and J ends were trimmed by 2 bases and 0 bases, with 7 bases remaining between them. Germline V gene sequence: CDR1 MNHEY, CDR2 SMNVEV (reference sequence).

The chain combines TRBV7-9 with TRBJ1-5; 8 positions agree with TRBD1. Germline V gene lookup returns CDR1 SEHNR and CDR2 FQNEAQ (reference sequence). Germline trimming cut 5 bases from V and 3 bases from J; bases unmatched to any gene: 9. The CDR3 length is 16 residues. CDR3 sequence (DNA): TGTGCCAGCAGCGGGCCGACAGGGGACCTCAATCAGCCCCAGCATTTT. Translation: CASSGPTGDLNQPQHF. The full variable domain, in which reference TRBV7-9 and TRBJ1-5 provide the parts outside the CDR3, is DTGVSQNPRHKITKRGQNVTFRCDPISEHNRLYWYRQTLGQGPEFLTYFQNEAQLEKSRLLSDRFSAERPKGSFSTLEIQRTEQGDSAMYLCASSGPTGDLNQPQHFGDGTRLSIL.

This clone was detected only a few times. This chain joins TRBV14 and TRBJ2-3; D uncertain. Looked up from germline, CDR1 is SGHDN and CDR2 is FVKESK. The CDR3 runs 15 residues. V lost 0 bases to trimming and J lost 6 bases, with 13 bases between them. The CDR3 spells CASSQDPHSLDTQYF. The CDR3 DNA sequence: TGTGCCAGCAGCCAAGATCCCCATAGCCTCGATACGCAGTATTTT.

The rearrangement joins TRBV19 to TRBJ2-3; 8 nucleotides match TRBD2. With V trimmed by 7 bases and J by 0 bases, 6 bases remained unmatched. Germline V gene sequence: CDR1 LNHDA, CDR2 SQIVND (reference sequence). The CDR3 is 15 amino acids. The CDR3 sequence is CASNLREGSTDTQYF. CDR3 in DNA: TGTGCCAGTAATCTTCGGGAGGGGAGCACAGATACGCAGTATTTT.

This clone showed up just a few times. The chain has TRBV6-1 and TRBJ2-1; TRBD1 aligns across 7 bases. The V segment lost 4 bases and the J segment 7 bases; nucleotides outside the gene matches: 4. The CDR3 has 13 residues. Germline CDR1 reads MNHNS; CDR2 reads SASEGT. The CDR3 reads CASSVGQQNEQFF. The CDR3 nucleotides are TGTGCCAGCAGTGTGGGACAGCAAAATGAGCAGTTCTTC.

This clone was seen only a few times. This sequence joins TRBV7-2 and TRBJ2-3; the D is unclear. There are 14 residues in the CDR3. V shed 1 base and J shed 0 bases, with 5 bases lying between them. CDR1 is SGHTA and CDR2 is FQGNSA in the germline V gene. The CDR3 nucleotides read TGTGCCAGCAGCTTAGTAGCTAGCACAGATACGCAGTATTTT. This sequence encodes CASSLVASTDTQYF.